This is a list of T cell receptor beta chains from one sample in a study of Tregs in tolerant kidney transplant recipients. Measured with immunoSEQ multiplex PCR; TCRdb has only the in-frame clones, and not every one. Here the sample spans around 61,000 clones, about 90% being singletons. The sequenced sample was CD4+ T cells from blood (PBMCs), obtained 6 months after the transplant. Receptor source: a human patient who received a combined kidney and bone marrow transplant. Some T cells may be the graft donor's. Both conserved end residues are part of each CDR3. D genes are given only for firm matches. Rows may omit the clone size; those that give it use once, few, many or a size class.

NA	TRBV7-9	TRBJ1-4	NA	CASSFARDYEKLFF	TGTGCCAGCAGCTTTGCGAGAGATTATGAAAAACTGTTTTTT
NA	TRBV30	TRBJ2-7	NA	CAWSVIPGAPF	TGTGCCTGGAGTGTAATCCCAGGCGCGCCCTTC
TRBD2	TRBV9	TRBJ2-1	NA	CASSVWTSGRNEQFF	TGTGCCAGCAGCGTCTGGACTAGCGGGAGGAATGAGCAGTTCTTC
TRBD1	TRBV11-2	TRBJ1-1	NA	CASSLVQGARNTEAFF	TGTGCCAGCAGCTTAGTACAGGGGGCCAGGAACACTGAAGCTTTCTTT
NA	TRBV4-3	TRBJ2-5	NA	CASSQYGTLQETQYF	TGCGCCAGCAGCCAATACGGGACATTACAAGAGACCCAGTACTTC
NA	TRBV20-1	TRBJ2-7	NA	CSAGDRYEQYF	TGCAGTGCGGGAGACCGCTACGAGCAGTACTTC
NA	TRBV19	TRBJ1-1	NA	CASSISPRLVAEAFF	TGTGCCAGTAGTATTTCCCCCCGGTTAGTCGCTGAAGCTTTCTTT
NA	TRBV9	TRBJ2-7	NA	CASSPPLRQYF	TGTGCCAGCAGCCCCCCCCTCAGGCAGTACTTC
TRBD2	TRBV4-3	TRBJ2-3	NA	CASSHPRTSGNTDTQYF	TGCGCCAGCAGCCATCCGAGGACTAGCGGGAACACAGATACGCAGTATTTT
NA	TRBV5-5	TRBJ1-1	NA	CASSLEQYTEAFF	TGTGCCAGCAGCTTGGAACAGTACACTGAAGCTTTCTTT
NA	TRBV2	TRBJ1-2	NA	CASSDGASYGYTF	TGTGCCAGCAGTGATGGAGCGAGCTATGGCTACACCTTC
NA	TRBV21-1	TRBJ2-7	NA	CASSAKWTDITYEQYF	TGTGCCAGCAGCGCTAAATGGACAGATATTACCTACGAGCAGTACTTC
NA	TRBV9	TRBJ1-1	NA	CASSVAPTGWAAFF	TGTGCCAGCAGCGTAGCTCCTACAGGGTGGGCAGCTTTCTTT
NA	TRBV5-1	TRBJ1-1	NA	CASSLSRVNTEAFF	TGCGCCAGCAGCTTATCGCGGGTGAACACTGAAGCTTTCTTT
TRBD1	TRBV6-1	TRBJ1-1	NA	CASSLDRGLAAFF	TGTGCCAGCAGTTTGGACAGGGGGCTTGCGGCTTTCTTT
TRBD1	TRBV4-1	TRBJ1-5	few	CASSQSGQPYSNQPQHF	TGCGCCAGCAGCCAGTCGGGACAGCCGTATAGCAATCAGCCCCAGCATTTT
NA	TRBV7-9	TRBJ2-5	NA	CASTKVAGETQYF	TGTGCCAGCACCAAGGTGGCAGGAGAGACCCAGTACTTC
NA	TRBV5-1	TRBJ1-3	NA	CASSLDATVSGNTIYF	TGCGCCAGCAGCTTGGATGCGACAGTCTCTGGAAACACCATATATTTT
TRBD1	TRBV18	TRBJ1-1	NA	CASSPLDRGQNTEAFF	TGTGCCAGCTCACCACTTGACAGGGGTCAGAACACTGAAGCTTTCTTT
NA	TRBV5-1	TRBJ1-1	NA	CASSVNVGGNTEAFF	TGCGCCAGCAGCGTGAATGTGGGGGGGAACACTGAAGCTTTCTTT
TRBD1	TRBV7-9	TRBJ1-2	NA	CASSLSGTGPRLNYGYTF	TGTGCCAGCAGCTTATCAGGGACAGGGCCAAGATTAAACTATGGCTACACCTTC
TRBD1	TRBV7-9	TRBJ2-7	NA	CASSYTWDRGRGEQYF	TGTGCCAGCAGTTATACTTGGGACAGGGGGCGCGGCGAGCAGTACTTC
TRBD2	TRBV30	TRBJ2-3	once	CACPSGGDADTQYF	TGTGCCTGCCCGAGCGGGGGGGACGCAGATACGCAGTATTTT
TRBD2	TRBV10-3	TRBJ2-3	NA	CAISVDPPGLAGVDTQYF	TGTGCCATCAGTGTGGATCCCCCGGGACTAGCGGGAGTAGATACGCAGTATTTT
TRBD1	TRBV7-9	TRBJ1-2	NA	CASSLLFRDRPNYGYTF	TGTGCCAGCAGCCTCCTGTTCCGGGACAGACCTAACTATGGCTACACCTTC
TRBD1	TRBV2	TRBJ1-5	NA	CASRDRGHGGFDQPQHF	TGTGCCAGCAGGGACAGGGGCCACGGGGGATTCGATCAGCCCCAGCATTTT
NA	TRBV2	TRBJ2-7	NA	CASSEETVTSSYEQYF	TGTGCCAGCAGTGAGGAGACAGTAACGAGCTCCTACGAGCAGTACTTC
NA	TRBV6-1	TRBJ1-1	NA	CASSPEGYGGAFF	TGTGCCAGCAGCCCAGAGGGTTATGGGGGGGCTTTCTTT
NA	TRBV5-1	TRBJ1-4	NA	CASSIQLNEKLFF	TGCGCCAGCAGTATACAGCTAAATGAAAAACTGTTTTTT
NA	TRBV5-6	TRBJ1-1	NA	CASSLAPLTFGEAFF	TGTGCCAGCAGCTTAGCACCCTTAACCTTTGGTGAAGCTTTCTTT
TRBD2	TRBV27	TRBJ2-7	NA	CASRRTSGVYEQYF	TGTGCCAGCAGACGGACTAGCGGGGTTTACGAGCAGTACTTC
TRBD2	TRBV18	TRBJ2-7	NA	CASSPNFGGYEQYF	TGTGCCAGCTCACCGAACTTCGGGGGGTACGAGCAGTACTTC